The subject of this entry is one TCR beta chain. This record comes from a study of T cells after somatic rescue of genetic block. V gave up 1 base and J gave up 0 bases, with 5 bases separating them. The germline CDR1 and CDR2 sequences are SGHKS and YYEKEE (reference sequence). The CDR3 is 13 amino acids. Some clones are missing from TCRdb's copy, which holds only in-frame ones; the method was immunoSEQ multiplex PCR. The repertoire consists of around 57,000 clones, with more than 90% occurring once and the leading ten covering approximately 0.075%. The V call is TRBV5-5, the J call TRBJ2-7, with D tentatively TRBD2 (5 bases). What was sequenced was peripheral blood mononuclear cells (PBMCs). The TCR was taken from a child under two years old. CDR3 residues: CASSLTSSYEQYF. The CDR3 nucleotides read TGTGCCAGCAGCTTGACTAGCTCCTACGAGCAGTACTTC.